The 30 T cell receptor beta chains below all came from one sample that was sequenced in a study of blood T cells in healthy people across ages. A second roughly 7 to 11 cycle PCR used barcoded and J-beta primers. TCRdb reanalysed the 5' RACE reads using MiXCR and keeps one entry per CDR3 protein. This sample has 750,000 to 950,000 distinct CDR3 sequences, with about 26% found just once. The sample was also linked to a second study, of T cells of mothers and their children.

Sequencing used blood. The source of these receptors is a boy aged 5 to 17 in good health.

The chain joins TRBV29-1 to TRBJ2-7; TRBD1 might be the D (5 bases). Germline CDR1 and CDR2: SQVTM and ANQGSEA. V was trimmed by 5 bases and J by 2 bases, leaving 13 bases between them. The CDR3 extends over 13 amino acids. The CDR3 coding sequence is TGCAGCGTTCGGACATTATTAACCTACGAGCAGTACTTC. It yields the protein CSVRTLLTYEQYF.

This chain joins TRBV27 and TRBJ2-5, with TRBD1 identical over 9 bases. The J call may be incorrect, as the DNA end agrees better with TRBJ2-7. Germline CDR1 is MNHEY and CDR2 is SMNVEV (reference sequence). The CDR3 is made up of 16 amino acids. The CDR3 bases are TGTGCCAGCAGACGCAAGGGACAGGGCCAATCCTACGAGCAGTACTTC. Its protein is CASRRKGQGQSYEQYF.

This clonotype was observed a handful of times. The genes are TRBV2 and TRBJ2-2, with 9 bases matching TRBD1. V shed 4 bases, J shed 11 bases, and the junction held 14 bases outside the gene matches. In germline, CDR1 is SNHLY, CDR2 FYNNEI. The CDR3 is made up of 16 amino acids. CDR3 coding DNA: TGTGCCAGCAGTGGGGGACAGGGAGGTTCCCGGGAAGAGCTGTTTTTT. It encodes CASSGGQGGSREELFF.

The V and J genes are TRBV10-2 and TRBJ2-7; maybe TRBD2 (5 bases). Germline V CDR1 and CDR2: WSHSY, SAAADI. The CDR3 length is 14 residues. Trimming shortened V by 2 bases and J by 4 bases, and 12 bases separated the two germline ends. CDR3 amino acids: CASSEIGLGYEQYF. CDR3 bases: TGCGCCAGCAGTGAGATTGGACTGGGGTACGAGCAGTACTTC.

In nucleotides, the CDR3 is TGCGCCAGCAGCTTGGCTACAGCTCCGGAGACCCAGTACTTC. Translation gives CASSLATAPETQYF. The chain recombines TRBV5-1 with TRBJ2-5; D is uncertain. CDR3 length: 14 residues. Trimming took 0 bases from V and 5 from J, leaving 11 bases between them. Germline-derived CDR1 and CDR2 are SGHRS and YFSETQ.

This clonotype has just a few counts. This chain links TRBV29-1 with TRBJ2-1, with 11 positions matching TRBD2. Per the germline V gene, CDR1 is SQVTM and CDR2 is ANQGSEA. The CDR3 length is 17 residues. V gave up 4 bases and J gave up 0 bases; unmatched junction bases: 8. As DNA, the CDR3 is TGCAGCGTTGGAACTAGCGGGAGCCCCAGCTCCTACAATGAGCAGTTCTTC. It encodes CSVGTSGSPSSYNEQFF.

The sample holds one count of this clonotype. The V gene is TRBV7-9, the J gene TRBJ2-3, with unresolved D. CDR1 and CDR2 from the germline V gene are SEHNR and FQNEAQ (reference sequence). The CDR3 contains 14 residues. V was trimmed by 7 bases and J by 3 bases, leaving 14 bases between them. The CDR3 protein is CASNVDGLTDTQYF. CDR3 sequence (DNA): TGTGCCAGCAACGTGGACGGTTTAACAGATACGCAGTATTTT.

This clonotype was recorded many times. The chain uses TRBV24-1 and TRBJ2-5; D is unresolved. The J call could be wrong; TRBJ2-1 is a better fit for the DNA end. The CDR3 is made up of 11 amino acids. CDR1 and CDR2 (germline): KGHDR, SFDVKD. CDR3 loop: CATSDLEEQFF. As DNA, the CDR3 is TGTGCCACCAGTGATTTGGAAGAGCAGTTCTTC.

The V and J genes are TRBV18 and TRBJ2-1; 8 nucleotides align to TRBD2. Per germline, CDR1 KGHSH and CDR2 LQKENI. The CDR3 is made up of 16 amino acids. J lost 12 bases, V lost 0 bases, and 13 bases had no gene match. The CDR3 DNA follows: TGTGCCAGCTCACCACCGAGCGGGGGCCCCCTAAACGCGCAGTTCTTC. Translating it yields CASSPPSGGPLNAQFF. Full variable domain (outside the CDR3, taken from reference TRBV18 and TRBJ2-1): NAGVMQNPRHLVRRRGQEARLRCSPMKGHSHVYWYRQLPEEGLKFMVYLQKENIIDESGMPKERFSAEFPKEGPSILRIQQVVRGDSAAYFCASSPPSGGPLNAQFFGPGTRLTVL.

This clonotype was seen a handful of times. The gene calls are TRBV7-3 and TRBJ2-6, with a weak D call TRBD1 (5 bases). The CDR3 extends over 16 amino acids. V lost 0 bases and J lost 0, with 6 bases in between. Germline loops: CDR1 SGHTA, CDR2 FQGTGA. Written as DNA, the CDR3 is TGTGCCAGCAGCTTAACACAGGTCTCTGGGGCCAACGTCCTGACTTTC. Residues: CASSLTQVSGANVLTF.

This clonotype was counted only a few times. The rearrangement links TRBV6-5 to TRBJ1-6, with D possibly being TRBD1 (6 bases). Germline loops: CDR1 MNHEY, CDR2 SVGAGI. The V end was cut by 5 bases, the J end by 12 bases, with 20 bases between. There are 15 residues in the CDR3. CDR3 sequence: CASSRFRDKAEPLHF. DNA for the CDR3: TGTGCCAGCAGTCGTTTCCGGGACAAAGCCGAACCCCTCCACTTT.

The chain has TRBV5-1 and TRBJ2-5; tentatively, D is TRBD1 (6 bases). Deletions cut 4 bases from V and 5 bases from J, with 12 bases between. There are 13 residues in the CDR3. CDR1 SGHRS and CDR2 YFSETQ come from the germline V gene. The CDR3 spells CASSHRDRETQYF. In DNA form, the CDR3 reads TGCGCCAGCAGCCACAGGGACCGGGAGACCCAGTACTTC.

The chain combines TRBV4-2 with TRBJ2-3, with 8 bases matching TRBD2. The CDR3 sequence is 20 residues long. The germline CDR1 and CDR2 sequences are LGHNA and YNFKEQ. After removal of 1 base from V and 1 base from J, the junction contained 16 bases not matched to a gene. In nucleotides, the CDR3 is TGTGCCAGCAGCCAAGCCTTGGGAGCGGGGGCCCGAACCCGCACAGATACGCAGTATTTT. Translation: CASSQALGAGARTRTDTQYF.

This clonotype was seen more than once but under ten times. A read error is likely, as this CDR3 ends without the conserved phenylalanine or tryptophan. This chain connects TRBV4-1 to TRBJ2-4; 8 nucleotides align to TRBD2. V shed 4 bases and J 1 base; nucleotides not matched to a gene: 21. The CDR3 extends over 21 amino acids. The germline V gene has CDR1 MGHRA and CDR2 YSYEKL. CDR3 in amino acids: CASSLWFAEAGVQGAKNIQYL. As DNA, the CDR3 is TGCGCCAGCAGCCTTTGGTTCGCGGAAGCGGGGGTCCAGGGGGCCAAAAACATTCAGTACCTC.

The sample holds a few counts of this clonotype. CDR3 coding DNA: TGTGCCAGCAGCTTAGCCACCGGGACAGCTGGAAACACCATATATTTT. Translation: CASSLATGTAGNTIYF. The rearrangement joins TRBV7-9 to TRBJ1-3; 7 bases match TRBD1. J was trimmed by 2 bases and V by 0 bases; bases with no gene match: 4. The CDR3 covers 16 residues. Germline-derived CDR1 and CDR2 are SEHNR and FQNEAQ (reference sequence).

The chain combines TRBV6-6 with TRBJ1-2, with a possible D match to TRBD1 (5 bases). Germline V gene lookup returns CDR1 MNHNY and CDR2 SVGAGI (reference sequence). V dropped 6 bases and J dropped 4 bases, with 12 bases sitting between them. The CDR3 extends over 13 amino acids. CDR3 amino acids: CASSREQGYGYTF. The CDR3 DNA reads as TGTGCCAGCAGCAGGGAGCAGGGCTATGGCTACACCTTC.

This clonotype was picked up many times. The gene calls are TRBV29-1 and TRBJ2-5; D might be TRBD1 or TRBD2, each matching 6 bases. Trimming pared 6 bases from V and 4 bases from J, leaving 15 bases between. Germline CDR1 and CDR2: SQVTM and ANQGSEA. CDR3 length: 13 amino acids. The CDR3 bases are TGCAGCGTGGATGACGGGGGCCGAGAGACCCAGTACTTC. This sequence encodes CSVDDGGRETQYF.

The V call is TRBV12-3 or TRBV12-4, the J call TRBJ1-2, with 9 bases that match TRBD1. CDR3 length: 15 residues. The J segment lost 7 bases and the V segment lost 3 bases, leaving 9 bases of the junction unmatched. CDR3 sequence reads: CASSFFPDRGFGYTF. The CDR3, as DNA: TGTGCCAGCAGTTTCTTCCCGGACAGGGGTTTTGGCTACACCTTC.

The gene calls are TRBV6-1 and TRBJ2-5, with D possibly matching TRBD2 (6 bases). From germline, CDR1 is MNHNS and CDR2 SASEGT. The CDR3 sequence is 15 residues long. V lost 1 base to trimming and J lost 5 bases, with 14 bases between them. The CDR3 reads CASSEVAGSEETQYF. CDR3 coding DNA: TGTGCCAGCAGTGAAGTGGCGGGGTCTGAGGAGACCCAGTACTTC.

CDR3 protein: CASSGGQGRGNTEAFF. The CDR3 DNA follows: TGTGCCAGCAGCGGGGGACAGGGGAGAGGAAACACTGAAGCTTTCTTT. The chain combines TRBV7-9 with TRBJ1-1; 10 bases fit TRBD1. V shed 5 bases and J 2 bases; nucleotides not matched to a gene: 8. The CDR3 has 16 residues. Germline V CDR1 and CDR2: SEHNR, FQNEAQ (reference sequence).

The rearrangement uses TRBV24-1 and TRBJ2-1, with 12 positions matching TRBD2. The germline V gene encodes CDR1 KGHDR and CDR2 SFDVKD. V lost 3 bases and J lost 7; bases outside the gene matches: 6. The CDR3 loop spans 16 amino acids. The CDR3: CATSDTTSGGWNEQFF. CDR3 nucleotides: TGTGCCACCAGTGATACTACTAGCGGGGGGTGGAATGAGCAGTTCTTC.

This clonotype showed up just a few times. The CDR3 sequence is CSVEKFRFETQYF. Here the CDR3 DNA reads TGCAGCGTTGAAAAATTCCGATTTGAGACCCAGTACTTC. The chain links TRBV29-1 to TRBJ2-5; D ambiguous. The V gene lost 2 bases and the J gene lost 5 bases, with 12 bases spanning the gap. Germline V CDR1 and CDR2: SQVTM, ANQGSEA. CDR3 length equals 13 residues. Combining the CDR3 with reference TRBV29-1 and TRBJ2-5 gives the whole variable domain SAVISQKPSRDICQRGTSLTIQCQVDSQVTMMFWYRQQPGQSLTLIATANQGSEATYESGFVIDKFPISRPNLTFSTLTVSNMSPEDSSIYLCSVEKFRFETQYFGPGTRLLVL.

V gene TRBV3-1 combines with J gene TRBJ2-7; no definite D call. Germline V gene data show CDR1 as LGHDT and CDR2 as YNNKEL (reference sequence). V was shortened by 4 bases and J by 2 bases, with 12 bases between the two germline ends. CDR3 length equals 14 residues. CDR3 nucleotide sequence: TGTGCCAGCAGCCTTTCGGGCCCGACCTACGAGCAGTACTTC. Amino acid sequence: CASSLSGPTYEQYF.

This clonotype was detected only a few times. V usage is TRBV29-1 and J usage is TRBJ1-2; TRBD1 matches at 9 bases. In germline, CDR1 is SQVTM, CDR2 ANQGSEA. With V trimmed by 4 bases and J by 5 bases, 5 bases remained unmatched. CDR3 size: 13 residues. CDR3 sequence: CSVGGQGGYGYTF. In nucleotides, the CDR3 is TGCAGCGTTGGGGGACAGGGAGGATATGGCTACACCTTC.

The chain uses TRBV24-1 and TRBJ2-2, with 8 bases matching TRBD1. V shed 2 bases and J 5 bases; nucleotides not matched to a gene: 6. The CDR3 is 16 residues long. CDR1 is KGHDR and CDR2 is SFDVKD in the germline V gene. Here the CDR3 reads CATSDSGTGQTGELFF. CDR3 DNA sequence: TGTGCCACCAGTGATTCCGGGACAGGACAGACCGGGGAGCTGTTTTTT.

This clonotype has just a few counts. V gene TRBV6-6 combines with J gene TRBJ1-2, with D possibly matching TRBD1 (6 bases). From germline, CDR1 is MNHNY and CDR2 SVGAGI (reference sequence). CDR3 length equals 13 residues. V lost 8 bases and J lost 2, with 12 bases in between. CDR3 coding DNA: TGTGCCAGCTGGACAGATACGAACTATGGCTACACCTTC. It is translated as CASWTDTNYGYTF.

This clonotype was recorded a few times. In nucleotides, the CDR3 is TGTGCCAGCCGATCGACAACCCACGAGCAGTACTTC. This encodes CASRSTTHEQYF. The rearrangement uses TRBV6-5 and TRBJ2-7; unclear D gene. The CDR3 totals 12 residues. V lost 8 bases, J lost 5 bases, and 13 bases lay in between. The germline CDR1 and CDR2 sequences are MNHEY and SVGAGI.

This rearrangement joins TRBV13 to TRBJ2-3; tentatively, D is TRBD1 or TRBD2 (5 bases each). Germline CDR1 PRHDT, CDR2 FYEKMQ (reference sequence). Trimming took off 5 bases at V and 2 bases at J, with 17 bases between the two ends. The CDR3 has 16 amino acids. CDR3 sequence: CASSLLSRDATDTQYF. The DNA for the CDR3 is TGTGCCAGCAGCCTCCTATCCCGGGACGCCACAGATACGCAGTATTTT.

This clonotype occurred a few times. The chain recombines TRBV5-1 with TRBJ2-5, with D possibly being TRBD1 (6 bases). The J call may be wrong; the DNA end is better matched by TRBJ2-7. There are 14 residues in the CDR3. CDR1 is SGHRS and CDR2 is YFSETQ in the germline V gene. As DNA, the CDR3 is TGCGCCAGCAGCCCGGAAGGGGGTAGTTACGAGCAGTACTTC. Encoded protein: CASSPEGGSYEQYF.

The V gene is TRBV28, the J gene TRBJ1-5; 7 nucleotides line up with TRBD1. From germline, CDR1 is MDHEN and CDR2 SYDVKM. The V and J ends lost 2 bases and 6 bases, in that order; junction bases with no gene match: 4. The CDR3 loop spans 14 amino acids. The DNA of the CDR3 is TGTGCCAGCAGTTTACTAGGGGGCGGTCAGCCCCAGCATTTT. It specifies CASSLLGGGQPQHF.